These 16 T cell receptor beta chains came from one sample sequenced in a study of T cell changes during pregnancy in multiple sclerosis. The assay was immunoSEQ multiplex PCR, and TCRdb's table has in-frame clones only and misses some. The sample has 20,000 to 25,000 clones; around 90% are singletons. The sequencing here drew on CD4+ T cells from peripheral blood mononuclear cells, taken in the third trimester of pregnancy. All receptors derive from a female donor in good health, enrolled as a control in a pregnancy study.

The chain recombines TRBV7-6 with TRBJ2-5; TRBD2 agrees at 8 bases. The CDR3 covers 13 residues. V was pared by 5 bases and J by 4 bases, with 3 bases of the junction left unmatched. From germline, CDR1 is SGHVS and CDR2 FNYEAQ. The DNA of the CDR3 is TGTGCCAGCAGCCCCCGGGGGGGAGAGACCCAGTACTTC. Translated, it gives CASSPRGGETQYF.

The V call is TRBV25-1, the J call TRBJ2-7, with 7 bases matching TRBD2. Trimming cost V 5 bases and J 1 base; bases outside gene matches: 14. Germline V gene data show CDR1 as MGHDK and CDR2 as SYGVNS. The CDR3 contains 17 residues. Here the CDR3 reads CASSQVTAGSASYEQYF. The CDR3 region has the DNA TGTGCCAGCAGTCAGGTCACAGCGGGATCAGCATCCTACGAGCAGTACTTC.

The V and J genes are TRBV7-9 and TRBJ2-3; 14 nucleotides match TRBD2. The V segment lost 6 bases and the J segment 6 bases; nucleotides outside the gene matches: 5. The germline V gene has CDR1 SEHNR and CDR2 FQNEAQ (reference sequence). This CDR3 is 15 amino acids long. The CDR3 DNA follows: TGTGCCAGCAGTCTGACTAGCGGGAGGGCGGATACGCAGTATTTT. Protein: CASSLTSGRADTQYF. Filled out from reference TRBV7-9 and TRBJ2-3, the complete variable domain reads DTGVSQNPRHKITKRGQNVTFRCDPISEHNRLYWYRQTLGQGPEFLTYFQNEAQLEKSRLLSDRFSAERPKGSFSTLEIQRTEQGDSAMYLCASSLTSGRADTQYFGPGTRLTVL.

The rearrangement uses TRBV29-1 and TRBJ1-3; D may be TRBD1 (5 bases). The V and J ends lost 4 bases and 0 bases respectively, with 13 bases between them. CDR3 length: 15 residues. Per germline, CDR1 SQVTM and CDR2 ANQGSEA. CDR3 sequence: CSVGSGGFSGNTIYF. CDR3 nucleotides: TGCAGCGTTGGAAGCGGGGGTTTCTCTGGAAACACCATATATTTT.

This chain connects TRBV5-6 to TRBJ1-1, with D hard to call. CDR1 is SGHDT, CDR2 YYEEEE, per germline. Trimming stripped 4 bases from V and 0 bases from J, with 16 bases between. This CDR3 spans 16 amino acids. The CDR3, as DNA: TGTGCCAGCAGCCCCGGGGAGTTGGCAGTGAACACTGAAGCTTTCTTT. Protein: CASSPGELAVNTEAFF.

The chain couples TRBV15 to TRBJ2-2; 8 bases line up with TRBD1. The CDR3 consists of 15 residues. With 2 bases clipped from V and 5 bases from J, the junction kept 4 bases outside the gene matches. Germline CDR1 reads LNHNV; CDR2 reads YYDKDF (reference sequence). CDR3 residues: CATSRSNRGTGELFF. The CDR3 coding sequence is TGTGCCACCAGCAGATCGAACAGGGGGACCGGGGAGCTGTTTTTT.

The chain's CDR3 is CASSFRGTGGLNEQFF. CDR3 in DNA: TGTGCCAGCAGCTTTCGTGGGACAGGGGGGTTGAATGAGCAGTTCTTC. The rearrangement uses TRBV7-3 and TRBJ2-1; TRBD1 agrees at 11 bases. The CDR3 covers 16 residues. The germline V gene encodes CDR1 SGHTA and CDR2 FQGTGA. V gave up 3 bases and J gave up 7 bases; unmatched junction bases: 8.

Written as DNA, the CDR3 is TGTGCCAGCAGTGAGAAGCTGAACACTGAAGCTTTCTTT. It is translated as CASSEKLNTEAFF. This rearrangement joins TRBV6-1 to TRBJ1-1; D remains ambiguous. V lost 3 bases and J lost 0, with 5 bases in between. In germline, CDR1 is MNHNS, CDR2 SASEGT. The CDR3 sequence is 13 residues long.

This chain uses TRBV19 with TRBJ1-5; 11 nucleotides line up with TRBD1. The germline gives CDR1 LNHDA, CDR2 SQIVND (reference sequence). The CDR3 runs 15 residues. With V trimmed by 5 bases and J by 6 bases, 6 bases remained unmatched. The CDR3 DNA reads TGTGCCAGTAGTTCCGGGACAGGGGGATCTCAGCCCCAGCATTTT. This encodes CASSSGTGGSQPQHF.

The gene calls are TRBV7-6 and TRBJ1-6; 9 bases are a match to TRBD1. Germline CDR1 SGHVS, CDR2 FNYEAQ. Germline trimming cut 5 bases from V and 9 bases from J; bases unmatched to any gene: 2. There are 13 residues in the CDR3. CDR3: CASSPGQGSPLHF. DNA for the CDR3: TGTGCCAGCAGCCCGGGACAGGGTTCACCCCTCCACTTT.

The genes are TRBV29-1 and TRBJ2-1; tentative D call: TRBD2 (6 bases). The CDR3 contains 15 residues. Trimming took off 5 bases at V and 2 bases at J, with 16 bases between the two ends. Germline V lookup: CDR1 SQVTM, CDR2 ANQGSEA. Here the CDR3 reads CSVLGWGVTYNEQFF. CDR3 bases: TGCAGCGTTCTAGGGTGGGGGGTTACCTACAATGAGCAGTTCTTC.

CDR3 loop: CASSVVSGRDTEAFF. For the CDR3, the DNA is TGTGCCAGCAGCGTAGTATCGGGGAGGGATACTGAAGCTTTCTTT. The chain links TRBV9 to TRBJ1-1; D gene ambiguous. V shed 0 bases and J shed 5 bases, with 14 bases lying between them. This CDR3 region has 15 residues. The germline V gene encodes CDR1 SGDLS and CDR2 YYNGEE.

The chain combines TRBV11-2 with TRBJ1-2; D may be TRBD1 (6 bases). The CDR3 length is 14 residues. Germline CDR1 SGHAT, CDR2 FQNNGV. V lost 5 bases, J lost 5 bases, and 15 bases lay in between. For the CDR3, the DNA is TGTGCCAGCAGCCGACTGGGGGACACATATGGCTACACCTTC. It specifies CASSRLGDTYGYTF.

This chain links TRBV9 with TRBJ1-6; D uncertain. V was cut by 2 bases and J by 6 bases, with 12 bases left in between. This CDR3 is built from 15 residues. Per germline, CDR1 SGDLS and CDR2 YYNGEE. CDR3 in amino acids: CASSVRESINSPLHF. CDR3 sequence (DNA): TGTGCCAGCAGCGTCCGGGAAAGCATTAATTCACCCCTCCACTTT. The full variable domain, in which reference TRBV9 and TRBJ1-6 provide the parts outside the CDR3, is DSGVTQTPKHLITATGQRVTLRCSPRSGDLSVYWYQQSLDQGLQFLIQYYNGEERAKGNILERFSAQQFPDLHSELNLSSLELGDSALYFCASSVRESINSPLHFGNGTRLTVT.

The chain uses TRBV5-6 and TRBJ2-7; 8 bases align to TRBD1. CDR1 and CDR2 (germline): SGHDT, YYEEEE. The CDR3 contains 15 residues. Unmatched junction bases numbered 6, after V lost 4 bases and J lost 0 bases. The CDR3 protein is CASSPRTGISYEQYF. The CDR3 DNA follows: TGTGCCAGCAGCCCACGGACAGGGATCTCCTACGAGCAGTACTTC.

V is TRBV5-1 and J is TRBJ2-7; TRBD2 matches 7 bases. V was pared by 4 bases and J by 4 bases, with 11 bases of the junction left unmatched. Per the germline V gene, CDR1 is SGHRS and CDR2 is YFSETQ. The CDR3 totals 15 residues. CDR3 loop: CASSPMPGGSYEQYF. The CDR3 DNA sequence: TGCGCCAGCAGCCCAATGCCCGGGGGGTCTTACGAGCAGTACTTC.